These 14 T cell receptor beta chains originate from one sample sequenced in a study of identical twins. A single record per CDR3 protein comes from TCRdb applying MiXCR to the 5' RACE reads. The repertoire holds about 900,000 distinct CDR3 sequences, 9% to 15% seen once, with around 1.5% in the top ten. These same records also appear under a second study, on yellow fever vaccine responses in identical twins.

The specimen was PBMCs. These receptors all stem from a woman aged 18-29 years in good health.

This clonotype was recorded many times. The genes are TRBV12-3 or TRBV12-4 and TRBJ1-5; TRBD1 agrees at 7 bases. V dropped 7 bases and J dropped 4; count of bases not matched to a gene: 13. The CDR3 sequence is 16 residues long. The CDR3 DNA is TGTGCCAGCACCTACTCAGGGGGGCGAGGAAATCAGCCCCAGCATTTT. Amino acid sequence: CASTYSGGRGNQPQHF.

This clonotype was counted only a few times. The genes are TRBV11-2 and TRBJ2-1, with D possibly being TRBD2 (5 bases). Germline-derived CDR1 and CDR2 are SGHAT and FQNNGV. V was pared by 5 bases and J by 10 bases, with 18 bases between. CDR3 length: 14 residues. This CDR3 reads CASSPGVGWEEQFF. The CDR3 DNA is TGTGCCAGCAGCCCCGGAGTAGGGTGGGAGGAGCAGTTCTTC. Full variable domain (rest looked up from reference TRBV11-2 and TRBJ2-1): EAGVAQSPRYKIIEKRQSVAFWCNPISGHATLYWYQQILGQGPKLLIQFQNNGVVDDSQLPKDRFSAERLKGVDSTLKIQPAKLEDSAVYLCASSPGVGWEEQFFGPGTRLTVL.

In this sample, this clonotype turned up a few times. V usage is TRBV28 and J usage is TRBJ2-3, with D maybe TRBD1 (6 bases). V was clipped by 5 bases and J by 3 bases, with 18 bases between them. CDR1 and CDR2 (germline): MDHEN, SYDVKM. This CDR3 has 16 amino acids. The CDR3 sequence is CASSRVGRGFTDTQYF. CDR3 DNA sequence: TGTGCCAGCAGTCGGGTGGGCAGGGGTTTTACAGATACGCAGTATTTT.

The chain has TRBV27 and TRBJ2-3, with D maybe TRBD2 (7 bases). From germline, CDR1 is MNHEY and CDR2 SMNVEV (reference sequence). This CDR3 has 18 residues. Trimming stripped 4 bases from V and 1 base from J, with 21 bases between. The CDR3 DNA follows: TGTGCCAGCAGTTCCCGGGGAGGGGGGGGGCACGGCACAGATACGCAGTATTTT. This sequence encodes CASSSRGGGGHGTDTQYF.

At least ten counts were recorded for this clonotype. This chain connects TRBV12-3 or TRBV12-4 to TRBJ2-1, with D unclear. Trimming left V 5 bases short and J 10 bases short, with 12 bases between. This CDR3 comprises 12 residues. CDR3 residues: CASSLLGLEQFF. Written as DNA, the CDR3 is TGTGCCAGCAGTCTGCTAGGCCTAGAGCAGTTCTTC.

CDR3 nucleotide sequence: TGCAGTGCTTGGGACTCCTACGAGCAGTACTTC. Translation: CSAWDSYEQYF. The chain links TRBV20-1 to TRBJ2-7, with D unclear. Per the germline V gene, CDR1 is DFQATT and CDR2 is SNEGSKA (reference sequence). Deletions cut 5 bases from V and 0 bases from J, with 5 bases between. This CDR3 spans 11 amino acids.

This chain uses TRBV15 with TRBJ2-2; the match to TRBD1 covers 7 bases. The CDR3 length is 15 residues. Per the germline V gene, CDR1 is LNHNV and CDR2 is YYDKDF (reference sequence). V was pared by 1 base and J by 7 bases, with 6 bases of the junction left unmatched. CDR3 protein: CATSRVGGQNGELFF. The CDR3 bases are TGTGCCACCAGCAGAGTAGGGGGCCAGAACGGGGAGCTGTTTTTT.

This clonotype occurred many times. The V gene is TRBV20-1, the J gene TRBJ2-5, with D perhaps TRBD1 or TRBD2 (5 bases each). This CDR3 has 13 amino acids. V was trimmed by 3 bases and J by 5 bases, leaving 13 bases between them. The germline V gene encodes CDR1 DFQATT and CDR2 SNEGSKA (reference sequence). The CDR3 is CSASGTLSETQYF. CDR3 nucleotides: TGCAGTGCTAGCGGGACCTTAAGCGAGACCCAGTACTTC.

There are a few counts of this clonotype. The chain recombines TRBV12-3 or TRBV12-4 with TRBJ2-3, with 8 bases that match TRBD1. The CDR3 consists of 14 residues. Trimming took 6 bases from V and 5 from J; bases not matched to a gene: 7. Here the CDR3 reads CASSGQGEVDTQYF. CDR3 nucleotide sequence: TGTGCCAGCAGCGGACAGGGCGAGGTAGATACGCAGTATTTT.

This chain uses TRBV5-1 with TRBJ2-2; 10 nucleotides agree with TRBD2. Trimming cost V 6 bases and J 6 bases; bases outside gene matches: 8. Germline CDR1 reads SGHRS; CDR2 reads YFSETQ. CDR3 length: 15 amino acids. This CDR3 reads CASTGAGGPSGELFF. Here the CDR3 DNA reads TGCGCCAGCACCGGAGCGGGGGGGCCCTCCGGGGAGCTGTTTTTT.

J is TRBJ2-1 and V is TRBV7-2; 9 nucleotides line up with TRBD2. This CDR3 has 17 amino acids. Germline V gene data show CDR1 as SGHTA and CDR2 as FQGNSA. Germline trimming cut 2 bases from V and 3 bases from J; bases unmatched to any gene: 8. In DNA form, the CDR3 reads TGTGCCAGCAGCTTAAGGTTTAGCGGGGGCCTCTACAATGAGCAGTTCTTC. Its translation: CASSLRFSGGLYNEQFF. The entire variable domain, with the rest obtained from reference TRBV7-2 and TRBJ2-1, is as follows: GAGVSQSPSNKVTEKGKDVELRCDPISGHTALYWYRQSLGQGLEFLIYFQGNSAPDKSGLPSDRFSAERTGGSVSTLTIQRTQQEDSAVYLCASSLRFSGGLYNEQFFGPGTRLTVL.

In its sample, this clonotype was seen a few times. V is TRBV18 and J is TRBJ2-5; 7 nucleotides align to TRBD2. The germline gives CDR1 KGHSH, CDR2 LQKENI. V lost 0 bases and J lost 4; bases outside the gene matches: 11. This CDR3 is built from 17 residues. CDR3 DNA: TGTGCCAGCTCACCACCGCGGGGAGGGAGTGGAGGAGAGACCCAGTACTTC. Amino acids: CASSPPRGGSGGETQYF.

This clonotype was seen a handful of times. The V and J genes are TRBV5-5 and TRBJ2-5, with D maybe TRBD1 (6 bases). The germline V gene encodes CDR1 SGHKS and CDR2 YYEKEE (reference sequence). This CDR3 is built from 14 residues. The V end lost 4 bases, the J end lost 2 bases, and 12 bases lay between the germline ends. The CDR3 coding sequence is TGTGCCAGCAGCAACGGACAGATTCAAGAGACCCAGTACTTC. Amino acid sequence: CASSNGQIQETQYF.

The genes are TRBV7-6 and TRBJ1-1; possible D gene TRBD1, 5 bases. CDR1 SGHVS and CDR2 FNYEAQ come from the germline V gene. The V and J ends lost 5 bases and 3 bases respectively, with 16 bases between them. CDR3 length equals 15 residues. The CDR3 DNA is TGTGCCAGCAGCCAGTTCTTGGCGGGGGACACTGAAGCTTTCTTT. Protein sequence: CASSQFLAGDTEAFF.